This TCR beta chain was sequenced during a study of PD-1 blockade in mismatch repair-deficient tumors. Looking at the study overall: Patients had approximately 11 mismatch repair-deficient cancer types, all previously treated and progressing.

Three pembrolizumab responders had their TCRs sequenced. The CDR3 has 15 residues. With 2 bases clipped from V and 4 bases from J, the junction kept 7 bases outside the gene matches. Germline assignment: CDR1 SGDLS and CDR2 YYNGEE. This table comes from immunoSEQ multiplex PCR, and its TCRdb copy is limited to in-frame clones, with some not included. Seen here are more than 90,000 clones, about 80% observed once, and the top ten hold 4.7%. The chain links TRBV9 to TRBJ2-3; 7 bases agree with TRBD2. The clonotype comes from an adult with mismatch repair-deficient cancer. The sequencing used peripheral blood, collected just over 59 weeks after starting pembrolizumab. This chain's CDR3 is CASSVGGREADTQYF. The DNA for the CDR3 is TGTGCCAGCAGCGTGGGCGGGAGAGAGGCAGATACGCAGTATTTT.